This T cell receptor beta chain was sequenced in a study of spatial heterogeneity in lung cancer (dated by TCRdb to between 2019 and 2020). A note on the overall study: More beta-chain than alpha-chain transcripts were consistently detected, likely reflecting higher beta-chain transcript abundance. TCR repertoire features were related to nonsynonymous mutation counts determined by whole-exome sequencing of tumor tissue. In the raw uncorrected reads, each unique combination of TCR and UMI appeared more than ten times on average. In non-small cell lung cancer, the study quantitatively compared TCR alpha and beta repertoires across several tumor regions, matched nontumor lung, and blood. At surgery, some 220 tumor regions, fewer than 85 matched nontumor lung samples and 56 PBMC samples were TCR-sequenced for both alpha and beta chains.

Only a few counts were recorded for this clonotype. Its antigen is still unknown. No much larger clone is present one base from it, and per-base qualities are unavailable. Findings and caveats that apply to the study as a whole: Confirming at a functional level the hypothesis that regional TCRs recognize regional mutations was considered to require additional single-cell paired TCR alpha and beta sequencing. Ubiquitous expanded tumor TCRs showed up in blood more often at tumor resection than at routine follow-up.

Library preparation used 5' RACE. Sequencing was carried out with a NextSeq 500. To allow correction of PCR and sequencing errors, the TCR library protocol tagged every TCR cDNA molecule with a unique molecular identifier. For the original study's pipeline: TCR identification, UMI-based error correction and CDR3 extraction were performed with Decombinator tools. Expanded TCRs were defined as those above a frequency of 2 per 1,000, corresponding to the top 1% of the tumor frequency distribution. Renyi diversity was computed with the R vegan package after each repertoire had been subsampled 100 times to 5,000 TCRs. To build CDR3 similarity networks, amino acid triplet string-kernel similarity was used, and CDR3s were connected when their pairwise similarity was above 0.82. The public reads were run again by TCRdb, first through fastp at Q25 and then through MiXCR, and only productive beta chains were kept. Duplicate CDR3 protein sequences are folded into a single record with the most common DNA and genes. TCRdb's processing, not the authors' own work, is the source of the V and J calls. This sample comprises more than 10,000 distinct CDR3 sequences, less than 4.5% of them detected only once. The ten largest clones add up to over 35% of the sample.

The meaning of the sample's time point label: sample taken at primary tumor resection. The donors were some 70 patients from the lung TRACERx cohort who had early-stage, untreated non-small cell lung cancer. For TCR sequencing, whole RNA was extracted from tumor and nontumor lung tissue, or from cryopreserved PBMC samples, and no cell sorting was done. Only patients with enough RNA available from two or more tumor regions were chosen for TCR sequencing. CDR1 is given as SGHTA and CDR2 as FQGTGA, both from the germline V gene. Inclusive of the bounding cysteine and phenylalanine, the CDR3 is 15 residues long. The only DNA kept is the CDR3, 45 bases in frame from the first base. V loses 5 bases, J loses 0 bases, and the germline ends lie 12 bases apart.

The TCR sequence derives from a male donor with early-stage non-small cell lung cancer. The specimen comprised PBMCs, sampled at surgery. The chain employs TRBV7-3 and TRBJ2-3; the D gene identity is not certain. The CDR3 protein sequence reads: CASSATITSTDTQYF. The DNA reads as follows: TGTGCCAGCAGCGCGACCATCACCAGCACAGATACGCAGTATTTT.